This T cell receptor beta chain was obtained from a study of T cells in Graves' hyperthyroidism and ophthalmopathy. Study-level findings and limits: Researchers found most expanded thyroid clonotypes above 0.001 in blood as well.

In this sample, this clonotype turned up many times. What it binds is unknown. The V gene's germline CDR1 is DFQATT and CDR2 SNEGSKA (reference sequence). V was clipped by 6 bases and J by 9 bases; unmatched bases: 14. This CDR3 spans 15 amino acids. The TCR beta CDR3 regions underwent amplification using RNA transcripts as the source. With the HTBI primer set, the TCR CDR3 went through a first round of RT-PCR. TCRdb ran MiXCR on the multiplex PCR reads and lists one entry per CDR3 protein. Among a few hundred thousand distinct CDR3 sequences listed, 40% to 50% were seen once. Sequenced sample: peripheral blood or thyroid tissue (not recorded which). This receptor was identified in an adult woman with Graves' disease, either hyperthyroidism or ophthalmopathy (not recorded which). This chain uses TRBV20-1 with TRBJ2-7; 13 bases line up with TRBD2. CDR3 loop: CSAQMGTSGVPVQYF. The CDR3 DNA follows: TGCAGTGCGCAGATGGGGACTAGCGGGGTTCCGGTGCAGTACTTC.